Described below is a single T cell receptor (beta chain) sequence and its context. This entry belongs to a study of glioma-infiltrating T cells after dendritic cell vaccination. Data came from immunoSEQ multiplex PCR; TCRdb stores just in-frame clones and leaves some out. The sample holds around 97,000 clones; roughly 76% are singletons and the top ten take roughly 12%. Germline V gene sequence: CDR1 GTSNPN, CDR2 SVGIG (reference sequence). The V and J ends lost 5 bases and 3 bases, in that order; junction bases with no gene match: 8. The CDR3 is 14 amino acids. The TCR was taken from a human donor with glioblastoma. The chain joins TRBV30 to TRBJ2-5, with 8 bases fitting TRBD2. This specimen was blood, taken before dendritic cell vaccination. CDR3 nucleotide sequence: TGTGCCTGGGGACTGCCGGGACTAGAAGAGACCCAGTACTTC. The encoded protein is CAWGLPGLEETQYF.